A selection of T cell receptor beta chains follows, all from one sample in a study of blood T cell repertoires in COVID-19. TCRdb's table, derived via immunoSEQ multiplex PCR, lists solely in-frame clones and lacks some. The sample holds about 220,000 clones, approximately 81% seen once. Input material: peripheral blood. The receptors come from an elderly woman with acute or convalescent COVID-19. Each CDR3 is given with its conserved first and last residue. Each record gives: J gene, clone size, D gene, CDR3 length, V gene, CDR3 DNA, CDR3 protein. The D gene is left open where the match is weak. Some rows have no size entry. The others give once, few or many, or a class for an expanded clone.

TRBJ2-3 . TRBD2 16 TRBV7-2 TGTGCCAGCAGCTTACCGACTAGCGGGGGGGCAGATACGCAGTATTTT CASSLPTSGGADTQYF
TRBJ1-4 . . 14 TRBV2 TGTGCCAGCAGTCCCGACAGGATTAATGAAAAACTGTTTTTT CASSPDRINEKLFF
TRBJ2-2 . . 13 TRBV11-3 TGTGCCAGCGCGACACAGAACACCGGGGAGCTGTTTTTT CASATQNTGELFF
TRBJ1-6 . TRBD1 14 TRBV15 TGTGCCACCAGCAGAGGGGGGACAGGACCACCCCTCCACTTT CATSRGGTGPPLHF
TRBJ2-7 . TRBD1 13 TRBV29-1 TGCAGCGTTGCGGACAGGGTAACCTACGAGCAGTACTTC CSVADRVTYEQYF
TRBJ2-5 . . 15 TRBV7-9 TGTGCCAGCAGCCTCTCCGGGACAACCCAAGAGACCCAGTACTTC CASSLSGTTQETQYF
TRBJ2-2 . . 15 TRBV11-2 TGTGCCAGCAGTCTTTGGGGAGCGGACACCGGGGAGCTGTTTTTT CASSLWGADTGELFF
TRBJ1-2 . . 15 TRBV27 TGTGCCAGCAGGGCCGGGGGGGGCTCGAGCTATGGCTACACCTTC CASRAGGGSSYGYTF
TRBJ1-3 . . 14 TRBV2 TGTGCCAGCAATAGCTTTTTGTCTGGAAACACCATATATTTT CASNSFLSGNTIYF
TRBJ2-3 . TRBD1 15 TRBV24-1 TGTGCCACCAGTGATCCAGGGGGCGACACAGATACGCAGTATTTT CATSDPGGDTDTQYF
TRBJ2-3 . . 16 TRBV3-1/TRBV3-2 TGTGCCAGCAGCCAGCAAGGGGGAGGGCCTACAGATACGCAGTATTTT CASSQQGGGPTDTQYF
TRBJ2-2 few . 14 TRBV6-5 TGTGCCAGCCGAGGACAGTCTCGCACCGGGGAGCTGTTTTTT CASRGQSRTGELFF
TRBJ2-2 . TRBD1 15 TRBV7-2 TGTGCCAGCAGCTTAGACCAGGGGGTGGGCGGGGAGCTGTTTTTT CASSLDQGVGGELFF
TRBJ2-7 . . 13 TRBV6-6 TGTGCCAGCAGTTACTCGACGGGGGACTGGCAGTACTTC CASSYSTGDWQYF
TRBJ2-5 once TRBD2 16 TRBV24-1 TGTGCCACCAGTGTTTCTAGCGGGGGGCGGGGTGAGACCCAGTACTTC CATSVSSGGRGETQYF
TRBJ1-1 . TRBD1 14 TRBV5-4 TGTGCCAGCAGCCTTGACAGGGACCTACCTGAAGCTTTCTTT CASSLDRDLPEAFF
TRBJ1-1 . TRBD1 15 TRBV18 TGTGCCAGCTCACCACTGGGACAGGGGAACACTGAAGCTTTCTTT CASSPLGQGNTEAFF
TRBJ1-2 . . 14 TRBV30 TGTGCCTGGTCGAGGGGCGGGAATCACTATGGCTACACCTTC CAWSRGGNHYGYTF
TRBJ2-1 . TRBD2 18 TRBV9 TGTGCCAGCAGCACCCGGACTAGCGGGGAGAGCTCCTACAATGAGCAGTTCTTC CASSTRTSGESSYNEQFF
TRBJ2-1 . . 14 TRBV7-3 TGTGCCAGCAGCCCCCAGGGTGGCGCCTCTGAGCAGTTCTTC CASSPQGGASEQFF
TRBJ1-2 . . 12 TRBV12-3/TRBV12-4 TGTGCCAGCACCGTCCCGGGGGGAGGCTACACCTTC CASTVPGGGYTF
TRBJ1-1 . . 14 TRBV5-4 TGTGCCAGCAACTTGGGCCAAGCGAACACTGAAGCTTTCTTT CASNLGQANTEAFF
TRBJ2-7 once . 16 TRBV4-1 TGCGCCAGCAGCCAAGAAGTCCAGGGTTGGACCTACGAGCAGTACTTC CASSQEVQGWTYEQYF
TRBJ1-6 . TRBD1 19 TRBV5-6 TGTGCCAGCAGCTTAAGGACAGGGGGCGTGATCCCCTATAATTCACCCCTCCACTTT CASSLRTGGVIPYNSPLHF
TRBJ1-1 . TRBD1 11 TRBV20-1 TGCAGTGCGGGGACAGGGGGACTAGCTTTCTTT CSAGTGGLAFF
TRBJ2-1 . TRBD2 15 TRBV19 TGTGCCAGTAGTGAACTAGCGGGGGACTACAATGAGCAGTTCTTC CASSELAGDYNEQFF
TRBJ2-2 once . 16 TRBV18 TGTGCCAGCTCACCCTCAACAGGGACGCGCACCGGGGAGCTGTTTTTT CASSPSTGTRTGELFF
TRBJ2-1 . TRBD2 15 TRBV2 TGTGCCAGCAGAAGCGGGGGGAGCTCCTACAATGAGCAGTTCTTC CASRSGGSSYNEQFF
TRBJ1-4 many TRBD1 14 TRBV5-6 TGTGCCAGCAGCTCCGGGACAGGGAGTGAAAAACTGTTTTTT CASSSGTGSEKLFF
TRBJ2-7 . . 14 TRBV21-1 TGTGCCAGCAGCAAAGGAGGAGCTGCCTACGAGCAGTACTTC CASSKGGAAYEQYF
TRBJ2-3 . . 14 TRBV7-9 TGTGCCAGTCGGGGGTCCACTAGCACAGATACGCAGTATTTT CASRGSTSTDTQYF
TRBJ1-5 few . 13 TRBV5-4 TGTGCCAGCAGCTTCGACAGAGATCAGCCCCAGCATTTT CASSFDRDQPQHF
TRBJ2-4 . . 16 TRBV5-1 TGCGCCAGCAGCCCCTCCCCAACCGAGGGCAAAAACATTCAGTACTTC CASSPSPTEGKNIQYF
TRBJ1-2 . TRBD1 14 TRBV18 TGTGCCAGCTCACCGACGACAGGGGACTATGGCTACACCTTC CASSPTTGDYGYTF
TRBJ2-2 . . 15 TRBV3-1/TRBV3-2 TGTGCCAGCACCCAGGGCAGGGCAAACACCGGGGAGCTGTTTTTT CASTQGRANTGELFF
TRBJ1-1 . . 13 TRBV10-3 TGTGCCATCAGTGAGTTGGGAGAGGCAGCGGCTTTCTTT CAISELGEAAAFF
TRBJ1-2 . . 14 TRBV27 TGTGCCAGCAGTTTAGGCGCACGAGGTCATGGCTACACCTTC CASSLGARGHGYTF
TRBJ2-1 once TRBD1 15 TRBV24-1 TGTGCCACCAGTGACCTGGACAGGGGTCGGAGCGAGCAGTTCTTC CATSDLDRGRSEQFF
TRBJ1-1 . . 14 TRBV18 TGTGCCAGCTCACCGGGGGCAAGGAACACTGAAGCTTTCTTT CASSPGARNTEAFF
TRBJ2-5 . TRBD1 15 TRBV18 TGTGCCAGCTCACCGCGGGACAGGGGCCAAGAGACCCAGTACTTC CASSPRDRGQETQYF
TRBJ2-7 few . 13 TRBV5-1 TGCGCCAGCAGCTTGTGGGGGGACTACGAGCAGTACTTC CASSLWGDYEQYF
TRBJ1-1 . . 15 TRBV7-2 TGTGCCAGCAGCTTATATTCGGGGGTGAACACTGAAGCTTTCTTT CASSLYSGVNTEAFF
TRBJ1-2 . . 15 TRBV3-1/TRBV3-2 TGTGCCAGCAGCCCCCGGGTGGATCCGGGCTATGGCTACACCTTC CASSPRVDPGYGYTF
TRBJ1-3 once TRBD1 14 TRBV9 TGTGCCAGCAGCCCGGACAGGGTAAGAGACACCATATATTTT CASSPDRVRDTIYF
TRBJ1-2 few TRBD1 15 TRBV7-3 TGTGCCAGCAGCCTGGACAGGGCGACTAACTATGGCTACACCTTC CASSLDRATNYGYTF
TRBJ2-1 . TRBD2 16 TRBV7-2 TGTGCCAGCAGCTATTTAGCGGGGGGCCTATACAATGAGCAGTTCTTC CASSYLAGGLYNEQFF
TRBJ2-1 . TRBD2 16 TRBV15 TGTGCCACCAGCAGAGATTGGAGCGGGATAGTTGGTGAGCAGTTCTTC CATSRDWSGIVGEQFF
TRBJ2-5 . TRBD2 18 TRBV2 TGTGCCAGCAGTTTTACTAGCGGGGGGATCCCCCCCCAAGAGACCCAGTACTTC CASSFTSGGIPPQETQYF
TRBJ1-2 . . 12 TRBV28 TGTGCCAGCAGTTTATCCGGAGGGCCCCAGAGGTTC CASSLSGGPQRF
TRBJ1-4 . TRBD1 14 TRBV6-6 TGTGCCAGCAGTTTAGGACAGGTGGGGGAAAAACTGTTTTTT CASSLGQVGEKLFF
TRBJ2-5 once TRBD2 16 TRBV9 TGTGCCAGCAGCGAGTCGAGCGGGGGGGCCTGGGAGACCCAGTACTTC CASSESSGGAWETQYF
TRBJ2-1 . . 11 TRBV5-6 TGTGCCAGCAGCTTTATCAATGAGCAGTTCTTC CASSFINEQFF
TRBJ2-7 . TRBD1 13 TRBV6-5 TGTGCCAGCAGCCCGGGACAGGGTGGCGAGCAGTACTTC CASSPGQGGEQYF
TRBJ1-4 . . 14 TRBV6-5 TGTGCCACCCGGAGCGTGTCAACTAATGAAAAACTGTTTTTT CATRSVSTNEKLFF
TRBJ1-2 . TRBD1 13 TRBV29-1 TGCAGCGTCCCCGGGACAGGGAACTATGGCTACACCTTC CSVPGTGNYGYTF
TRBJ2-3 once . 14 TRBV7-2 TGTGCCAGCAGCCAGAGACTAGGTGCAGATACGCAGTATTTT CASSQRLGADTQYF
TRBJ2-4 . TRBD2 15 TRBV13 TGTGCCAGCAGCTACGAGCGGGGGGCTGAGGACATTCAGTACTTC CASSYERGAEDIQYF
TRBJ1-5 . . 17 TRBV5-8 TGTGCCAGCAGCTTGGCCTATGGGGGCAGGGCGGTTCAGCCCCAGCATTTT CASSLAYGGRAVQPQHF
TRBJ1-5 . . 13 TRBV12-3/TRBV12-4 TGTGCCAGCAGTTACAATAGCAATCAGCCCCAGCATTTT CASSYNSNQPQHF
TRBJ1-3 once . 16 TRBV7-2 TGTGCCAGCAGCTTAGGACAGCTTAACTCTGGAAACACCATATATTTT CASSLGQLNSGNTIYF